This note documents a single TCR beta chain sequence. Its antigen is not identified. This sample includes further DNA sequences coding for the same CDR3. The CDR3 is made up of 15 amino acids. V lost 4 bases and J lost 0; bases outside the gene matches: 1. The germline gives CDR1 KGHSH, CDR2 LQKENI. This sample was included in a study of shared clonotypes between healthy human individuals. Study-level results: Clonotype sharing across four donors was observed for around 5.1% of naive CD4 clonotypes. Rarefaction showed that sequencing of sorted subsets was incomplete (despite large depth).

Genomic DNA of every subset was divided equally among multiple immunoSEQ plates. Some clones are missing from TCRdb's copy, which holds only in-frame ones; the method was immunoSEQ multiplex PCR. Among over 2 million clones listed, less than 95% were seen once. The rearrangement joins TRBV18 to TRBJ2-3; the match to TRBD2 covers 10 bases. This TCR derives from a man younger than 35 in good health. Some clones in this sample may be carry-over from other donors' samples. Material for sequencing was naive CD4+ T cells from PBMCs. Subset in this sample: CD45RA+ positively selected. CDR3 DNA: TGTGCCAGCTCACGGACTAGCGGTAGCACAGATACGCAGTATTTT. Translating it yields CASSRTSGSTDTQYF.